This TCR beta chain comes out of a study of siplizumab effects on memory and regulatory T cells. Assay used: immunoSEQ multiplex PCR; TCRdb lists only in-frame clones, some missing. The table shows about 99,000 clones, with about 93% occurring only once. This CDR3 has 13 amino acids. The germline CDR1 and CDR2 sequences are SGHAT and FQNNGV. V was shortened by 4 bases and J by 7 bases, with 11 bases between the two germline ends. Study-wide results and caveats: Naive T cells seemed more diverse than memory cells and seemed major alloresponse contributors.

As regards this clone: Its antigen is as yet unknown.

The specimen was Tregs sorted from blood. This chain links TRBV11-2 with TRBJ2-4; D is uncertain. The receptor was derived from a human donor in good health. CDR3 residues: CASSWTANNIQYF. CDR3 DNA: TGTGCCAGCAGCTGGACGGCGAACAACATTCAGTACTTC.